The 30 T cell receptor beta chains presented below share a single source sample, sequenced in a study of identical twins. Each CDR3 protein is one row after TCRdb ran MiXCR on the 5' RACE reads. Of roughly 190,000 distinct CDR3 sequences listed, 15% to 20% are singletons. These data were also reused for a study on T cells expressing NK-cell markers.

The sequencing sample was made of CD8+ T cells sorted from blood. These receptors came from a young woman in good health.

This clonotype has just a few counts. The chain links TRBV30 to TRBJ2-2, with 8 bases identical to TRBD1. The CDR3 is made up of 13 amino acids. The trim removed 4 bases at V and 5 bases at J, leaving 3 bases unmatched. In germline, CDR1 is GTSNPN, CDR2 SVGIG (reference sequence). CDR3 in amino acids: CAWTGGWTGELFF. The CDR3 DNA follows: TGTGCCTGGACAGGGGGCTGGACCGGGGAGCTGTTTTTT. The full variable domain, completed using reference TRBV30 and TRBJ2-2, is SQTIHQWPATLVQPVGSPLSLECTVEGTSNPNLYWYRQAAGRGLQLLFYSVGIGQISSEVPQNLSASRPQDRQFILSSKKLLLSDSGFYLCAWTGGWTGELFFGEGSRLTVL.

The CDR3 DNA reads TGTGCCAGCACCCCTTGGTCGGGGGGGAACACTGAAGCTTTCTTT. Translation: CASTPWSGGNTEAFF. The gene calls are TRBV6-1 and TRBJ1-1; possible D gene TRBD1, 5 bases. The CDR3 totals 15 residues. Germline loops: CDR1 MNHNS, CDR2 SASEGT. Trimming removed 7 bases at V and 1 base at J, with 16 bases between.

This clonotype showed up just a few times. V and J are TRBV4-1 and TRBJ2-7; D might be TRBD2 (5 bases). The V end was cut by 1 base, the J end by 3 bases, with 13 bases between. This CDR3 is 15 amino acids long. Germline-derived CDR1 and CDR2 are MGHRA and YSYEKL. The CDR3 loop reads CASSQVPGGGYEQYF. The CDR3 coding sequence is TGCGCCAGCAGCCAAGTGCCAGGAGGAGGCTACGAGCAGTACTTC.

The sample holds a few counts of this clonotype. The V gene is TRBV7-8, the J gene TRBJ1-4; maybe TRBD1 (6 bases). The germline V and J ends were trimmed by 5 bases and 3 bases, with 13 bases remaining between them. CDR1 SGHVS and CDR2 FQNEAQ come from the germline V gene. The CDR3 has 15 amino acids. DNA of the CDR3: TGTGCCAGCAGCGCAACAGGGCTGGCTAATGAAAAACTGTTTTTT. Its protein product is CASSATGLANEKLFF. Combining the CDR3 with reference TRBV7-8 and TRBJ1-4 gives the whole variable domain GAGVSQSPRYKVAKRGQDVALRCDPISGHVSLFWYQQALGQGPEFLTYFQNEAQLDKSGLPSDRFFAERPEGSVSTLKIQRTQQEDSAVYLCASSATGLANEKLFFGSGTQLSVL.

This chain joins TRBV3-1 and TRBJ2-1, with 10 nucleotides matching TRBD2. There are 16 residues in the CDR3. V shed 3 bases and J 2 bases; nucleotides not matched to a gene: 4. Germline CDR1 and CDR2: LGHDT and YNNKEL (reference sequence). CDR3 sequence: CASSHPSGGTYNEQFF. Written as DNA, the CDR3 is TGTGCCAGCAGCCACCCTAGCGGGGGAACCTACAATGAGCAGTTCTTC.

The table lists this clonotype with a few counts. The genes are TRBV3-1 and TRBJ1-3; D is ambiguous. This CDR3 has 12 amino acids. The V end lost 6 bases, the J end lost 3 bases, and 6 bases lay between the germline ends. CDR1 LGHDT and CDR2 YNNKEL come from the germline V gene (reference sequence). CDR3 nucleotides: TGTGCCAGCAGTCGTATTGGAAACACCATATATTTT. Encoded protein: CASSRIGNTIYF. Full variable domain (missing parts from reference TRBV3-1 and TRBJ1-3): DTAVSQTPKYLVTQMGNDKSIKCEQNLGHDTMYWYKQDSKKFLKIMFSYNNKELIINETVPNRFSPKSPDKAHLNLHINSLELGDSAVYFCASSRIGNTIYFGEGSWLTVV.

This clonotype has just a few counts. This chain uses TRBV9 with TRBJ2-1; 12 bases agree with TRBD2. Trimming took 4 bases from V and 6 from J; bases not matched to a gene: 5. This CDR3 is built from 15 residues. In germline, CDR1 is SGDLS, CDR2 YYNGEE. The CDR3 region is CASSSTSGGPNEQFF. The CDR3 DNA reads as TGTGCCAGCAGCTCTACTAGCGGGGGGCCCAATGAGCAGTTCTTC.

This clonotype came up a few times. The chain employs TRBV14 and TRBJ2-7; D uncertain. Germline V gene sequence: CDR1 SGHDN, CDR2 FVKESK. V was pared by 1 base and J by 2 bases, with 9 bases between. CDR3 length: 14 residues. Here the CDR3 DNA reads TGTGCCAGCAGCCAAGGAGTACTCCCCTACGAGCAGTACTTC. It yields the protein CASSQGVLPYEQYF.

The V and J genes are TRBV14 and TRBJ2-2; 8 bases are shared with TRBD1. The CDR3 length is 16 residues. J gave up 6 bases and V 4 bases, and 10 bases lay outside the gene matches. Germline CDR1 reads SGHDN; CDR2 reads FVKESK. The CDR3 sequence: CASSPPWTGRSGELFF. In nucleotides, the CDR3 is TGTGCCAGCAGCCCCCCCTGGACAGGGCGGTCCGGGGAGCTGTTTTTT.

This clonotype appeared a few times. The chain is built from TRBV12-5 and TRBJ1-2, with D possibly being TRBD1 (5 bases). Per germline, CDR1 LGHNT and CDR2 FRNRAP. V was clipped by 3 bases and J by 2 bases, with 10 bases between them. This CDR3 has 14 residues. The CDR3 nucleotides read TGTGCTAGTGGTTTCCCCAGGGCGAACTATGGCTACACCTTC. The encoded protein is CASGFPRANYGYTF. Full variable domain (outside the CDR3, taken from reference TRBV12-5 and TRBJ1-2): DARVTQTPRHKVTEMGQEVTMRCQPILGHNTVFWYRQTMMQGLELLAYFRNRAPLDDSGMPKDRFSAEMPDATLATLKIQPSEPRDSAVYFCASGFPRANYGYTFGSGTRLTVV.

The chain combines TRBV4-1 with TRBJ2-7; D unclear. CDR3 length: 13 amino acids. V lost 3 bases and J 6 bases, leaving 12 bases between the germline ends. CDR1 is MGHRA and CDR2 is YSYEKL in the germline V gene. In DNA form, the CDR3 reads TGCGCCAGCAGCCAGCACCTACCTTCCGAGCAGTACTTC. Translation gives CASSQHLPSEQYF.

This clonotype was seen a handful of times. This rearrangement joins TRBV5-6 to TRBJ1-4; D is unclear. This CDR3 has 17 residues. V was clipped by 2 bases and J by 5 bases, with 19 bases between them. Germline V gene data show CDR1 as SGHDT and CDR2 as YYEEEE. This CDR3 is CASSFPGGGAENEKLFF. DNA of the CDR3: TGTGCCAGCAGCTTCCCCGGAGGCGGCGCCGAGAATGAAAAACTGTTTTTT.

CDR3 in amino acids: CSASRGHEQYF. CDR3 in DNA: TGCAGTGCTTCCAGGGGGCACGAGCAGTACTTC. The rearrangement links TRBV20-1 to TRBJ2-7; 8 nucleotides match TRBD1. The CDR3 totals 11 residues. After removal of 5 bases from V and 5 bases from J, the junction contained 2 bases not matched to a gene. The germline V gene has CDR1 DFQATT and CDR2 SNEGSKA (reference sequence).

The chain carries TRBV6-2 or TRBV6-3 and TRBJ1-1, with TRBD1 as a possible D gene (6 bases). Germline values: CDR1 MNHEY, CDR2 SVGEGT. Trimming removed 6 bases at V and 1 base at J, with 9 bases between. CDR3 length: 13 residues. CDR3 nucleotide sequence: TGTGCCAGCAGGACAGGTTGGAACACTGAAGCTTTCTTT. Residues: CASRTGWNTEAFF.

The V gene is TRBV5-4, the J gene TRBJ2-5; D unclear. Germline CDR1 reads SGHNT; CDR2 reads YYREEE (reference sequence). There are 15 residues in the CDR3. Trimming cost V 1 base and J 5 bases, with 15 bases left between them. CDR3 loop: CASSLLGSPEETQYF. The CDR3 region has the DNA TGTGCCAGCAGCTTGTTAGGCTCCCCGGAGGAGACCCAGTACTTC.

This chain joins TRBV7-9 and TRBJ2-2; D is undetermined. This CDR3 region has 16 residues. Germline V lookup: CDR1 SEHNR, CDR2 FQNEAQ (reference sequence). Deletions cut 1 base from V and 3 bases from J, with 12 bases between. CDR3: CASSLVRTEHTGELFF. CDR3 coding DNA: TGTGCCAGCAGCTTAGTTCGTACAGAGCACACCGGGGAGCTGTTTTTT.

This chain joins TRBV2 and TRBJ1-2, with D possibly being TRBD1 (6 bases). The CDR3 contains 14 residues. The germline V gene has CDR1 SNHLY and CDR2 FYNNEI. V was cut by 2 bases and J by 7 bases, with 14 bases left in between. CDR3 sequence: CASSERQEGVGYTF. In DNA form, the CDR3 reads TGTGCCAGCAGTGAACGACAGGAGGGTGTTGGCTACACCTTC.

The V call is TRBV6-2 or TRBV6-3, the J call TRBJ1-5; 8 nucleotides align to TRBD1. The V segment lost 6 bases and the J segment 7 bases; nucleotides outside the gene matches: 8. This CDR3 region has 14 residues. CDR1 is MNHEY, CDR2 SVGEGT, per germline. The DNA for the CDR3 is TGTGCCAGCAGCCTGCTACAGGGGGAACAGCCCCAGCATTTT. It encodes CASSLLQGEQPQHF.

Judged by abundance, this clonotype is medium-sized. The V gene is TRBV9, the J gene TRBJ2-1, with D possibly matching TRBD2 (5 bases). The CDR3 extends over 16 amino acids. The germline V gene encodes CDR1 SGDLS and CDR2 YYNGEE. The V end lost 4 bases, the J end lost 0 bases, and 14 bases lay between the germline ends. CDR3 sequence reads: CASSPGTGNSYNEQFF. CDR3 DNA: TGTGCCAGCAGCCCCGGAACGGGGAACTCCTACAATGAGCAGTTCTTC.

The V gene is TRBV7-2, the J gene TRBJ1-1; D perhaps matches TRBD1 (6 bases). The CDR3 covers 14 residues. Germline CDR1 reads SGHTA; CDR2 reads FQGNSA. The germline V and J ends were trimmed by 4 bases and 0 bases, with 9 bases remaining between them. The CDR3 DNA reads as TGTGCCAGCAGCTATGGACAGCTGAACACTGAAGCTTTCTTT. Its protein is CASSYGQLNTEAFF.

V and J are TRBV27 and TRBJ2-3, with D possibly being TRBD1 (6 bases). CDR1 is MNHEY, CDR2 SMNVEV, per germline (reference sequence). This CDR3 comprises 15 residues. With 6 bases removed from V and 1 base from J, the gap between germline ends came to 14 bases. The CDR3, as DNA: TGTGCCAGCAGCTTCAGGGGACGTGGCACAGATACGCAGTATTTT. It codes for CASSFRGRGTDTQYF.

At least ten counts were recorded for this clonotype. The V gene is TRBV3-1, the J gene TRBJ2-5, with unresolved D. V gave up 8 bases and J gave up 5 bases, with 15 bases separating them. The CDR3 loop spans 13 amino acids. Germline CDR1 and CDR2: LGHDT and YNNKEL (reference sequence). The chain's CDR3 is CASVSSLQETQYF. The CDR3, as DNA: TGTGCCAGCGTCTCCAGTCTGCAGGAGACCCAGTACTTC.

The chain carries TRBV7-9 and TRBJ2-5; 7 bases align to TRBD1. The J segment lost 1 base and the V segment lost 2 bases, leaving 7 bases of the junction unmatched. The CDR3 runs 16 residues. In germline, CDR1 is SEHNR, CDR2 FQNEAQ (reference sequence). The CDR3: CASSLTSGTAQETQYF. The CDR3 DNA follows: TGTGCCAGCAGCTTAACCTCCGGGACAGCCCAAGAGACCCAGTACTTC.

The chain joins TRBV6-2 or TRBV6-3 to TRBJ2-1, with D unclear. V was shortened by 6 bases and J by 6 bases, with 9 bases between the two germline ends. The CDR3 extends over 12 amino acids. Germline V gene data show CDR1 as MNHEY and CDR2 as SVGEGT. The CDR3 reads CASSWWSNEQFF. As DNA, the CDR3 is TGTGCCAGCAGCTGGTGGAGCAATGAGCAGTTCTTC.

The rearrangement joins TRBV12-3 or TRBV12-4 to TRBJ2-3; tentatively, D is TRBD1 (5 bases). CDR3 length: 15 residues. Trimming pared 7 bases from V and 4 bases from J, leaving 18 bases between. CDR3 residues: CASTLLMEGADTQYF. CDR3 coding DNA: TGTGCCAGCACCCTGCTTATGGAAGGGGCAGATACGCAGTATTTT.

This clonotype showed up just a few times. V and J are TRBV29-1 and TRBJ1-2, with D possibly being TRBD1 (6 bases). CDR1 and CDR2 (germline): SQVTM, ANQGSEA. This CDR3 contains 12 residues. The CDR3 DNA follows: TGCATGTGTCGGGACAAGGACTATGGCTACACCTTC. This sequence encodes CMCRDKDYGYTF.

This chain connects TRBV5-1 to TRBJ2-2; 7 bases are shared with TRBD1. The CDR3 runs 17 residues. Trimming cost V 4 bases and J 3 bases; bases outside gene matches: 12. CDR1 is SGHRS and CDR2 is YFSETQ in the germline V gene. The CDR3 nucleotides are TGCGCCAGCAGCCCACTTCGACAGGGCCCGGACACCGGGGAGCTGTTTTTT. Translating gives CASSPLRQGPDTGELFF.

This clonotype was observed a few times. This chain joins TRBV29-1 and TRBJ2-7, with D possibly matching TRBD1 (6 bases). CDR3 length: 12 amino acids. Per the germline V gene, CDR1 is SQVTM and CDR2 is ANQGSEA. V was clipped by 4 bases and J by 3 bases, with 10 bases between them. The CDR3 loop is CSVGWDNYEQYF. Here the CDR3 DNA reads TGCAGCGTTGGTTGGGACAACTACGAGCAGTACTTC.

This clonotype occurred many times. The V gene is TRBV7-9, the J gene TRBJ2-7, with D perhaps TRBD1 (5 bases). V lost 7 bases to trimming and J lost 4 bases, with 17 bases between them. The CDR3 is 14 residues long. Germline V CDR1 and CDR2: SEHNR, FQNEAQ (reference sequence). CDR3 bases: TGTGCCAGCACCCACCCAACAGGCCTATACGAGCAGTACTTC. This sequence encodes CASTHPTGLYEQYF.

This clonotype was observed a handful of times. V and J are TRBV12-5 and TRBJ2-7, with 11 bases fitting TRBD2. After removal of 2 bases from V and 5 bases from J, the junction contained 11 bases not matched to a gene. The CDR3 extends over 17 amino acids. Germline CDR1 LGHNT, CDR2 FRNRAP. In DNA form, the CDR3 reads TGTGCTAGTGGTTTGCCCCCTTTACTAGCGGGGGAGGACGAGCAGTACTTC. Translation gives CASGLPPLLAGEDEQYF.